This T cell receptor (beta chain) came from a study of breast tumors, draining lymph nodes, adjacent tissues. Study-wide points: Luminal-like breast cancer showed significantly greater tumor-nontumor repertoire similarity than basal-like breast cancer did. Tumor repertoires ranked between lymph nodes and nontumor tissue in diversity, with V and J gene preferences.

The CDR3 runs to 13 residues. Germline V gene data show CDR1 as SGDLS and CDR2 as YYNGEE. V was pared by 0 bases and J by 9 bases, with 10 bases between. This clonotype was counted between two and nine times. Its antigen is unidentified. This may be a read error: a much more frequent sequence differs by one nucleotide. In this CDR3 the conserved last residue, phenylalanine or tryptophan, is missing, so a read error is likely. TCRdb re-analysed the multiplex PCR reads in MiXCR, keeping a single row per CDR3 protein. The sample has nearly 110,000 distinct CDR3 sequences; about 31% are singletons. Axillary draining lymph nodes of breast cancer patients supplied the node samples.

Sequenced sample: axillary lymph node tissue. V gene TRBV9 combines with J gene TRBJ2-1; either TRBD1 or TRBD2 may supply D (5 bases each). The receptor was isolated from a female donor with breast cancer. Some clones in this sample may be carry-over from other donors' samples. The CDR3 sequence: CASSVDPRGEQFS. The CDR3 coding sequence is TGTGCCAGCAGCGTAGATCCGAGGGGTGAGCAGTTCTCC.